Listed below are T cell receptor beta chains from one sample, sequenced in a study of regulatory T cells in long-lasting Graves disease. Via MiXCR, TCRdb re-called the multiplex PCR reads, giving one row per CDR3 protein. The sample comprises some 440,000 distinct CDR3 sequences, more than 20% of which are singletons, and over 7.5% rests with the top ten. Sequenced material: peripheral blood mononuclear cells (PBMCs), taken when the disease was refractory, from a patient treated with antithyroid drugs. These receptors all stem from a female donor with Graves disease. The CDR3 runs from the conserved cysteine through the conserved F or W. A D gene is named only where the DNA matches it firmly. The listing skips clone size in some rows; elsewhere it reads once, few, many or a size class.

TGTGCCAGCTCTCCCGGGACGGCCCCCTACGAGCAGTACTTC	CASSPGTAPYEQYF	.	TRBV18	TRBJ2-7	.
TGTGCCAGCAGCTTAGGCCGGAGCGAGAACACTGAAGCTTTCTTT	CASSLGRSENTEAFF	.	TRBV7-9	TRBJ1-1	many
TGTGCCAGCAGCTTATTCGTGGGGACAGGGGCCTCCCCACCCCAGCATTTT	CASSLFVGTGASPPQHF	TRBD1	TRBV7-9	TRBJ1-5	.
TGTGCCAGCAGCCGGGACAAAATCGGGGAGCTGTTTTTT	CASSRDKIGELFF	.	TRBV6-1	TRBJ2-2	few
TGTGCCAGCAGTGCGACTAGCTATGGGGAGACCCAGTACTTC	CASSATSYGETQYF	TRBD2	TRBV6-1	TRBJ2-5	many
TGCGCCAGCACACCCCGAAGAGGGACAGGGTGCAATCAGCCCCAGCATTTT	CASTPRRGTGCNQPQHF	TRBD1	TRBV5-1	TRBJ1-5	few
TGTGCCAGCAGTCTACTAGCGTCAGTCACCGGGGAGCTGTTTTTT	CASSLLASVTGELFF	TRBD2	TRBV7-3	TRBJ2-2	once
TGTGCCAGCAGTTCGACCCTACCCTACGAGCAGTACTTC	CASSSTLPYEQYF	.	TRBV28	TRBJ2-7	few
TGTGCCAGCAGTCTCGTCCATGAGCAGTTCTTC	CASSLVHEQFF	.	TRBV12-3/TRBV12-4	TRBJ2-1	few
TGCAGTGCTAAGGTCCCTTGGGACAGATCCTACGAGCAGTACTTC	CSAKVPWDRSYEQYF	TRBD1	TRBV20-1	TRBJ2-7	.
TGTGCCAGTAGTAGGGGGGTGAGGGGGCCCACCAATCAGCCCCAGCATTTT	CASSRGVRGPTNQPQHF	TRBD1	TRBV19	TRBJ1-5	.
TGTGCCAGCAGTTACTCCTGGGTACAGCTCGACACTGAAGCTTTCTTT	CASSYSWVQLDTEAFF	.	TRBV6-2/TRBV6-3	TRBJ1-1	.
TGTGCCAGCAGCTTGCCCCGCTCGGGACAGGGCGTCATCGAGCAGTACTTC	CASSLPRSGQGVIEQYF	TRBD1	TRBV7-8	TRBJ2-7	.
TGTGCCAGCAGTTACGCCCTTCCGGACAGAAACATTCAGTACTTC	CASSYALPDRNIQYF	.	TRBV6-5	TRBJ2-4	.
TGCGCCAGCAGCCGACAGGGGGTGGATGGCTACACCTTC	CASSRQGVDGYTF	TRBD1	TRBV5-1	TRBJ1-2	many
TGTGCCAGCAGCAACCCCCGGGTCGGTGGTAATGAAGAGACCCAGTACTTC	CASSNPRVGGNEETQYF	.	TRBV7-9	TRBJ2-5	few
TGTGCCAGCAGTTCGCTGGGAAACACCATATATTTT	CASSSLGNTIYF	.	TRBV12-3/TRBV12-4	TRBJ1-3	many
TGTGCCAGCAGTACCGGGTCCTACTATGGCTACACCTTC	CASSTGSYYGYTF	.	TRBV28	TRBJ1-2	many
TGTGCCAGCAGCTTGTGGGGGGATAATTCACCCCTCCACTTT	CASSLWGDNSPLHF	.	TRBV5-8	TRBJ1-6	many
TGTGCCGGCAGCCTAGGACAGACAACTAATGAAAAACTGTTTTTT	CAGSLGQTTNEKLFF	.	TRBV28	TRBJ1-4	.
TGTGCCAGCAGTTTAAGGACAGGAGGAGAGACCCAGTACTTC	CASSLRTGGETQYF	TRBD1	TRBV28	TRBJ2-5	many
TGTGCCAGTAGTAGCAGAACAGGGATCAGCGAGCAGTACTTC	CASSSRTGISEQYF	.	TRBV19	TRBJ2-7	few
TGTGCCAGCAGTTTAATGGCAGGGGGCGAGTACGAGCAGTACTTC	CASSLMAGGEYEQYF	TRBD1	TRBV27	TRBJ2-7	few
TGTGCCAGCAGTAGAGCCTCTAGCAAACTGGGGGAGCAGTACTTC	CASSRASSKLGEQYF	.	TRBV12-3/TRBV12-4	TRBJ2-7	many
TGTGCCAGCAGCCCGAGACTAGCGGGAGGCTTACGGTGGGAGACCCAGTACTTC	CASSPRLAGGLRWETQYF	TRBD2	TRBV7-9	TRBJ2-5	many
TGCGCCAGCAGCCCTGGACAGGGTGGTGTCCTTAAGGAGCAGTACTTC	CASSPGQGGVLKEQYF	TRBD1	TRBV5-1	TRBJ2-7	.
TGTGCCAGCAGCCGCAATAGGCTAGTACCCGGGGAGCTGTTTTTT	CASSRNRLVPGELFF	.	TRBV7-2	TRBJ2-2	many
TGTGCCAGCAGTTACGTCCCCCGCACTGAAGCTTTCTTT	CASSYVPRTEAFF	.	TRBV6-5	TRBJ1-1	.
TGTGCCAGTAGTATACAGGGCTTGAACACTGAAGCTTTCTTT	CASSIQGLNTEAFF	.	TRBV19	TRBJ1-1	few
TGTGCCAGCAGTGCTACAGTCCACTCCTACGAGCAGTACTTC	CASSATVHSYEQYF	.	TRBV25-1	TRBJ2-7	.
TGTGCCAGCAGGACCCAAGCCGAGACCCAGTACTTC	CASRTQAETQYF	.	TRBV28	TRBJ2-5	many
TGTGCCAGCAGCCAATTAGGACTAGCGGGAGTTATTAACACCGGGGAGCTGTTTTTT	CASSQLGLAGVINTGELFF	TRBD2	TRBV4-2	TRBJ2-2	.
TGTGCCAGCAGCCGGGGGGGGGCCAACGTCCTGACTTTC	CASSRGGANVLTF	.	TRBV13	TRBJ2-6	many
TGTGCCAGCAGCTTAGCGGGACAGGGGGCCAATCAGCCCCAGCATTTT	CASSLAGQGANQPQHF	TRBD1	TRBV7-9	TRBJ1-5	.
TGTGCCAGCAGCCAAGGATCCCTTGGCTACACCTTC	CASSQGSLGYTF	.	TRBV14	TRBJ1-2	.
TGTGCCAGCAGCCAAGGGACAGTGCAGTACTTC	CASSQGTVQYF	TRBD1	TRBV5-8	TRBJ2-7	many
TGTGCCAGCAGTTTAATCGGGGGCTGGCTGTTTTTT	CASSLIGGWLFF	.	TRBV28	TRBJ2-2	.
TGTGCCAGCAGCTTACTGACAGTTGGCTACACCTTC	CASSLLTVGYTF	.	TRBV11-2	TRBJ1-2	many
TGTGCCAGCAGCTCGGGACCGCTTAGGGAGCTGTTTTTT	CASSSGPLRELFF	.	TRBV7-2	TRBJ2-2	many
TGTGCCAGCAGTTTTCGCGGACAGGGGAGCGAGCAGTACTTC	CASSFRGQGSEQYF	TRBD1	TRBV27	TRBJ2-7	many
TGTGCCAGCAGTGATCCCCGAGCAGCATGGACCCAGTACTTC	CASSDPRAAWTQYF	.	TRBV6-2/TRBV6-3	TRBJ2-5	many
TGTGCCAGCAGCTTGCGGCAGAGTTACGAGCAGTACTTC	CASSLRQSYEQYF	.	TRBV12-3/TRBV12-4	TRBJ2-7	many
TGTGCCAGCAGTGAATTGACTAGCGGGAATAGTCCCGGGGAGCTGTTTTTT	CASSELTSGNSPGELFF	TRBD2	TRBV6-2/TRBV6-3	TRBJ2-2	.
TGTGCCAGCAGTTCGGACTTGGGCTATGGCTACACCTTC	CASSSDLGYGYTF	.	TRBV28	TRBJ1-2	.
TGTGCCAGTAGTATAACCTCCACGGCATATGGCTACACCTTC	CASSITSTAYGYTF	.	TRBV19	TRBJ1-2	few
TGTGCCAGTAGTTCCGGGTCTAGCAATCAGCCCCAGCATTTT	CASSSGSSNQPQHF	.	TRBV19	TRBJ1-5	few
TGTGCCAGCAGCTTAAGGGCGGGAGGTGATGAGCAGTTCTTC	CASSLRAGGDEQFF	TRBD2	TRBV11-2	TRBJ2-1	.
TGTGCCAGCAGCTTCTCAGGGCCGGGGGACATTCAGTACTTC	CASSFSGPGDIQYF	.	TRBV13	TRBJ2-4	many
TGTGCCAGCAGCTTAGCTTTGGGACAGATCTACGAGCAGTACTTC	CASSLALGQIYEQYF	TRBD1	TRBV11-2	TRBJ2-7	many
TGTGCCAGCAGTGCATGGGGTAACACTGAAGCTTTCTTT	CASSAWGNTEAFF	.	TRBV2	TRBJ1-1	many
TGTGCCTGGAGTCGGGGCTTGGGATCCGAGCAGTACTTC	CAWSRGLGSEQYF	.	TRBV30	TRBJ2-7	few
TGTGCCAGCAGCTTCGGGACAGGGTATGGAGGGGAGCTGTTTTTT	CASSFGTGYGGELFF	TRBD1	TRBV5-8	TRBJ2-2	many
TGTGCCAGCAGTTCCGGGATTGCATACGAGCAGTACTTC	CASSSGIAYEQYF	.	TRBV27	TRBJ2-7	.
TGTGCCAGCAGCACAACCGGGACTAGCGGTGTCTCCGAGCAGTACTTC	CASSTTGTSGVSEQYF	TRBD2	TRBV6-1	TRBJ2-7	many
TGTGCCAGCAGCCCCGTCCCTGGGTACACAGATACGCAGTATTTT	CASSPVPGYTDTQYF	.	TRBV11-2	TRBJ2-3	few
TGTGCCAGCAAGGGGGAACTTAGATACGAGCAGTACTTC	CASKGELRYEQYF	.	TRBV25-1	TRBJ2-7	.
TGTGCCAGCAGCCTAGGGGGGCTGGGAAACACTGAAGCTTTCTTT	CASSLGGLGNTEAFF	.	TRBV7-9	TRBJ1-1	few
TGTGCCAGCAGTTTAGCGAGCTATGGCTGTACCTTC	CASSLASYGCTF	.	TRBV28	TRBJ1-2	few
TGTGCCAGCAGTCCCACCAGGGGGAGCTCCTACGAGCAGTACTTC	CASSPTRGSSYEQYF	TRBD1	TRBV27	TRBJ2-7	many
TGTGCCAGCAGCCACCCGACAGGGGGAGGCGAGCAGTACTTC	CASSHPTGGGEQYF	TRBD1	TRBV14	TRBJ2-7	many